Below, 26 T cell receptor beta chains from the same sample are listed, as sequenced in a study of early T cells in non-severe SARS-CoV-2 infection. TCRdb fed the 5' RACE reads into MiXCR, producing one record per CDR3 protein. The table includes approximately 50,000 distinct CDR3 sequences, approximately 8.5% detected once. The sample consisted of whole blood. The receptors stem from an adult who was a healthcare worker with PCR-confirmed SARS-CoV-2 infection or an uninfected control (not recorded which).

In this sample, this clonotype turned up many times. The gene calls are TRBV7-6 and TRBJ1-1; D remains ambiguous. Germline CDR1 and CDR2: SGHVS and FNYEAQ. The V end lost 1 base, the J end lost 5 bases, and 8 bases lay between the germline ends. The CDR3 spans 13 residues. CDR3 protein: CASSLEQKTEAFF. DNA of the CDR3: TGTGCCAGCAGCTTAGAACAGAAGACTGAAGCTTTCTTT. Full variable domain (remainder filled in from reference TRBV7-6 and TRBJ1-1): GAGVSQSPRYKVTKRGQDVALRCDPISGHVSLYWYRQALGQGPEFLTYFNYEAQQDKSGLPNDRFSAERPEGSISTLTIQRTEQRDSAMYRCASSLEQKTEAFFGQGTRLTVV.

This clonotype was counted ten times or more. This chain links TRBV29-1 with TRBJ2-2, with D perhaps matching TRBD1 or TRBD2 (6 bases each). The CDR3 loop spans 14 amino acids. Germline loops: CDR1 SQVTM, CDR2 ANQGSEA. V lost 4 bases to trimming and J lost 4 bases, with 13 bases between them. CDR3 DNA: TGCAGCGTTGGAAGGGGGGCCATCACCGGGGAGCTGTTTTTT. Protein: CSVGRGAITGELFF.

At least ten counts were recorded for this clonotype. The chain couples TRBV11-1 to TRBJ1-1, with D perhaps matching TRBD1 (5 bases). From germline, CDR1 is SGHAT and CDR2 FQDESV (reference sequence). Trimming shortened V by 5 bases and J by 7 bases, and 17 bases separated the two germline ends. The CDR3 contains 14 residues. The CDR3 DNA sequence: TGTGCCAGCAGCCGCCCCGGACATAAGATTGAAGCTTTCTTT. As protein: CASSRPGHKIEAFF. Supplemented by reference TRBV11-1 and TRBJ1-1, the full variable domain reads EAEVAQSPRYKITEKSQAVAFWCDPISGHATLYWYRQILGQGPELLVQFQDESVVDDSQLPKDRFSAERLKGVDSTLKIQPAELGDSAMYLCASSRPGHKIEAFFGQGTRLTVV.

In this sample, this clonotype turned up many times. This sequence joins TRBV27 and TRBJ1-6; D might be TRBD1 (6 bases). Trimming removed 5 bases from V and 10 bases from J, with 21 bases in between. The CDR3 length is 16 residues. Germline-derived CDR1 and CDR2 are MNHEY and SMNVEV (reference sequence). Written as DNA, the CDR3 is TGTGCCAGCAGTCAAACACGACAGGCAATGAGGTCACCCCTCCACTTT. Its translation is CASSQTRQAMRSPLHF.

This clonotype was seen a handful of times. The chain is built from TRBV12-3 or TRBV12-4 and TRBJ2-7; no clear D. V was shortened by 3 bases and J by 2 bases, with 11 bases between the two germline ends. The CDR3 has 14 residues. CDR3 sequence reads: CASSFFVKAYEQYF. The DNA of the CDR3 is TGTGCCAGCAGTTTTTTTGTCAAGGCCTACGAGCAGTACTTC.

This clonotype was counted ten times or more. The chain links TRBV28 to TRBJ2-1; 12 nucleotides agree with TRBD2. Trimming took 3 bases from V and 8 from J; bases not matched to a gene: 20. The CDR3 spans 20 residues. The germline gives CDR1 MDHEN, CDR2 SYDVKM. The DNA for the CDR3 is TGTGCCAGCAGTTTTCCCTCTTTGGCCCGACTAGCGGGAGTCTTGGATGAGCAGTTCTTC. It specifies CASSFPSLARLAGVLDEQFF.

The rearrangement uses TRBV28 and TRBJ2-7; D is possibly TRBD1 or TRBD2 (5 bases each). The length of the CDR3 is 17 residues. Looked up from germline, CDR1 is MDHEN and CDR2 is SYDVKM. The V and J ends lost 6 bases and 1 base respectively, with 22 bases between them. This CDR3 reads CASSPVGTFSPSYEQYF. The CDR3, as DNA: TGTGCCAGCAGCCCCGTGGGGACGTTTTCACCTTCCTACGAGCAGTACTTC.

The chain combines TRBV7-2 with TRBJ2-1; 7 bases align to TRBD1. CDR1 and CDR2 from the germline V gene are SGHTA and FQGNSA. The CDR3 contains 15 residues. The trim removed 7 bases at V and 0 bases at J, leaving 6 bases unmatched. The CDR3 DNA follows: TGTGCCAGCAAGGGGGCTCCTCGCTCCTACAATGAGCAGTTCTTC. Residues: CASKGAPRSYNEQFF.

In this sample, this clonotype turned up many times. This chain links TRBV12-3 or TRBV12-4 with TRBJ2-2; no clear D. The CDR3 is made up of 15 amino acids. Between the trimmed V and J ends, which lost 0 bases and 2 bases, there was a span of 7 bases. CDR3: CASSLASPNTGELFF. In nucleotides, the CDR3 is TGTGCCAGCAGTTTAGCGTCACCAAACACCGGGGAGCTGTTTTTT.

The rearrangement uses TRBV7-9 and TRBJ2-1; tentative D call: TRBD2 (6 bases). The V end lost 1 base, the J end lost 6 bases, and 13 bases lay between the germline ends. Per the germline V gene, CDR1 is SEHNR and CDR2 is FQNEAQ (reference sequence). The CDR3 sequence is 15 residues long. The CDR3 bases are TGTGCCAGCAGCTTAGGAGGCGGGATTCGCAATGAGCAGTTCTTC. It specifies CASSLGGGIRNEQFF.

The chain couples TRBV10-3 to TRBJ2-3; 9 bases match TRBD1. The CDR3 spans 15 residues. Germline values: CDR1 ENHRY, CDR2 SYGVKD. With V trimmed by 9 bases and J by 5 bases, 12 bases remained unmatched. DNA for the CDR3: TGTGCCATGGCCAACTCACAGGGGGCGGGAGATACGCAGTATTTT. Its protein is CAMANSQGAGDTQYF.

The gene calls are TRBV12-3 or TRBV12-4 and TRBJ1-5; D is perhaps TRBD1 (6 bases). The CDR3 is 14 amino acids. Trimming shortened V by 7 bases and J by 0 bases, and 10 bases separated the two germline ends. CDR3 DNA sequence: TGTGCCAGCACCACAGGGATTAGCAATCAGCCCCAGCATTTT. Translation gives CASTTGISNQPQHF.

This clonotype showed up just a few times. V is TRBV12-3 or TRBV12-4 and J is TRBJ1-2; TRBD1 matches 9 bases. The CDR3 runs 15 residues. J lost 6 bases, V lost 6 bases, and 11 bases had no gene match. The CDR3 nucleotides read TGTGCCAGCAGCGAACCGACAGGGGGTTCGGATGGCTACACCTTC. Its translation is CASSEPTGGSDGYTF.

There are many counts of this clonotype. V gene TRBV7-9 combines with J gene TRBJ2-4; 7 bases align to TRBD1. Germline V lookup: CDR1 SEHNR, CDR2 FQNEAQ (reference sequence). The CDR3 is 16 residues long. V gave up 4 bases and J gave up 0 bases; unmatched junction bases: 6. The CDR3 DNA sequence: TGTGCCAGCAGCTCAGGGACAGCTCTAGCCAAAAACATTCAGTACTTC. Protein sequence: CASSSGTALAKNIQYF.

Many counts were recorded for this clonotype. The CDR3 reads CASSLGAAPSREEQYF. CDR3 sequence (DNA): TGCGCCAGCAGCTTGGGTGCAGCCCCGAGCCGAGAAGAGCAGTACTTC. This chain connects TRBV5-1 to TRBJ2-7; D remains unclear. The CDR3 loop spans 16 amino acids. CDR1 is SGHRS and CDR2 is YFSETQ in the germline V gene. V was pared by 0 bases and J by 7 bases, with 20 bases between.

This clonotype was seen more than once but under ten times. This sequence joins TRBV24-1 and TRBJ1-5, with D perhaps matching TRBD1 (5 bases). Germline CDR1 reads KGHDR; CDR2 reads SFDVKD. This CDR3 has 15 residues. With 4 bases removed from V and 3 bases from J, the gap between germline ends came to 12 bases. CDR3 loop: CATSDPRQPNQPQHF. In DNA, the CDR3 is TGTGCCACCAGTGACCCCCGACAGCCCAATCAGCCCCAGCATTTT.

This clonotype was observed at least ten times. The chain couples TRBV7-2 to TRBJ2-3; D gene unclear. The germline CDR1 and CDR2 sequences are SGHTA and FQGNSA. Trimming shortened V by 4 bases and J by 3 bases, and 8 bases separated the two germline ends. There are 13 residues in the CDR3. The CDR3 sequence is CASSYLVTDTQYF. The CDR3 DNA reads TGTGCCAGCAGCTACCTCGTGACAGATACGCAGTATTTT.

This clonotype was seen more than once but under ten times. V gene TRBV9 combines with J gene TRBJ2-6; D is uncertain. With 3 bases removed from V and 3 bases from J, the gap between germline ends came to 13 bases. Germline V gene lookup returns CDR1 SGDLS and CDR2 YYNGEE. The CDR3 consists of 16 residues. The CDR3 here is CASSATPTGGANVLTF. The CDR3 region has the DNA TGTGCCAGCAGCGCCACCCCGACCGGTGGGGCCAACGTCCTGACTTTC.

The V gene is TRBV7-6, the J gene TRBJ2-7; D perhaps matches TRBD2 (5 bases). Per germline, CDR1 SGHVS and CDR2 FNYEAQ. CDR3 length: 13 amino acids. Trimming took 4 bases from V and 4 from J, leaving 11 bases between them. The CDR3, as DNA: TGTGCCAGCAGCTCCACTAGATTTTACGAGCAGTACTTC. Its protein is CASSSTRFYEQYF.

The chain combines TRBV9 with TRBJ2-3; 7 bases agree with TRBD2. Germline values: CDR1 SGDLS, CDR2 YYNGEE. With 4 bases clipped from V and 0 bases from J, the junction kept 11 bases outside the gene matches. The CDR3 loop spans 17 amino acids. The CDR3 coding sequence is TGTGCCAGCAGCCCCGCTAGCGGAGGACTTAGCACAGATACGCAGTATTTT. It yields the protein CASSPASGGLSTDTQYF. The variable domain in full, completed from reference TRBV9 and TRBJ2-3, reads DSGVTQTPKHLITATGQRVTLRCSPRSGDLSVYWYQQSLDQGLQFLIQYYNGEERAKGNILERFSAQQFPDLHSELNLSSLELGDSALYFCASSPASGGLSTDTQYFGPGTRLTVL.

The chain recombines TRBV20-1 with TRBJ1-1; 8 bases are a match to TRBD1. Trimming took 3 bases from V and 4 from J; bases not matched to a gene: 7. CDR3 length equals 14 residues. Germline V gene data show CDR1 as DFQATT and CDR2 as SNEGSKA (reference sequence). The CDR3 region has the DNA TGCAGTGCTAGCCAGGGGGCGCGGAGCACTGAAGCTTTCTTT. Translation gives CSASQGARSTEAFF.

This clonotype was seen ten or more times. The V and J genes are TRBV20-1 and TRBJ2-7; a possible D gene is TRBD2 (6 bases). The germline gives CDR1 DFQATT, CDR2 SNEGSKA (reference sequence). Trimming left V 5 bases short and J 3 bases short, with 20 bases between. The CDR3 is made up of 15 amino acids. The CDR3 sequence: CSAVLGRRTFYEQYF. DNA of the CDR3: TGCAGTGCTGTCCTGGGGAGGCGCACCTTCTACGAGCAGTACTTC.

This clonotype was seen many times. The genes are TRBV29-1 and TRBJ1-5; no firm D call. Germline CDR1 and CDR2: SQVTM and ANQGSEA. The CDR3 sequence is 13 residues long. The V end was cut by 6 bases, the J end by 4 bases, with 13 bases between. As DNA, the CDR3 is TGCAGCGTGGGCGAACTTAGTAATCAGCCCCAGCATTTT. Encoded protein: CSVGELSNQPQHF.

The chain combines TRBV7-8 with TRBJ1-1; a possible D gene is TRBD1 (6 bases). Germline CDR1 and CDR2: SGHVS and FQNEAQ. This CDR3 comprises 15 residues. Trimming pared 1 base from V and 4 bases from J, leaving 13 bases between. CDR3 sequence: CASSLEKGGRTEAFF. CDR3 nucleotide sequence: TGTGCCAGCAGCTTAGAGAAGGGGGGGCGCACTGAAGCTTTCTTT.

This clonotype was observed at least ten times. The genes are TRBV28 and TRBJ1-1, with D uncertain. V was trimmed by 6 bases and J by 6 bases, leaving 5 bases between them. Germline V gene lookup returns CDR1 MDHEN and CDR2 SYDVKM. This CDR3 has 10 amino acids. CDR3 DNA: TGTGCCAGCAGGAAGTCTGAAGCTTTCTTT. Translated, it gives CASRKSEAFF. Looking up the rest from reference TRBV28 and TRBJ1-1 gives the full variable domain: DVKVTQSSRYLVKRTGEKVFLECVQDMDHENMFWYRQDPGLGLRLIYFSYDVKMKEKGDIPEGYSVSREKKERFSLILESASTNQTSMYLCASRKSEAFFGQGTRLTVV.

This clonotype was seen only once. The chain has TRBV20-1 and TRBJ1-1; 8 positions match TRBD1. The CDR3 is 12 amino acids. V shed 6 bases and J 3 bases; nucleotides not matched to a gene: 3. Germline V gene lookup returns CDR1 DFQATT and CDR2 SNEGSKA (reference sequence). This chain's CDR3 is CSATDRDTEAFF. CDR3 sequence (DNA): TGCAGTGCAACGGACAGGGACACTGAAGCTTTCTTT.